What follows describes a single TCR beta chain. Germline V gene lookup returns CDR1 SQVTM and CDR2 ANQGSEA. With 6 bases removed from V and 8 bases from J, the gap between germline ends came to 13 bases. This CDR3 is built from 12 residues. Original handling: Amplifying reference gene primers gave estimates of nucleated cell counts. TCRdb's copy holds only in-frame clones and misses some; the assay was immunoSEQ multiplex PCR. Clonal size and the V and J genes are those of that table, whereas D and trimming came from the DNA. The repertoire consists of around 300,000 clones, with roughly 89% occurring once and the leading ten covering approximately 2.2%. The sample belongs to a study of blood T cell repertoires in COVID-19. At the level of the study: Acute and convalescent COVID-19 samples came from the United States, Italy and Spain. The analysed material was cDNA or gDNA that came from T cells, B-cell-depleted T cells, or PBMCs.

The sequence derives from a man over 45 with acute or convalescent COVID-19. Source material: peripheral blood. The chain couples TRBV29-1 to TRBJ1-4; tentatively, D is TRBD1 (5 bases). The CDR3 sequence is CSVGTGEEKLFF. For the CDR3, the DNA is TGCAGCGTGGGGACTGGCGAGGAAAAACTGTTTTTT.